The source of this TCR beta chain is a study of T-cell reconstitution after alpha-beta-depleted transplantation in children. CDR1 and CDR2 from the germline V gene are SEHNR and FQNEAQ (reference sequence). Unmatched junction bases numbered 8, after V lost 5 bases and J lost 1 base. CDR3 length: 16 amino acids. Unique molecular identifiers were used to barcode this TCRbeta library. TCRdb reprocessed the PCR reads with MiXCR, giving one entry per CDR3 protein. There are some 500,000 distinct CDR3 sequences in the sample; about a sixth occur only once, and approximately 3% lies in the top ten. The sequence came from a human donor who donated a stem cell graft to a child with acute lymphoblastic leukemia. This sequence joins TRBV7-9 and TRBJ2-7, with 10 bases lining up with TRBD2. The sequencing here drew on PBMCs from the stem cell graft donor, taken from the stem cell graft. This chain's CDR3 is CASSTIRTSGSYEQYF. The CDR3 nucleotides read TGTGCCAGCAGCACTATTCGGACTAGCGGATCCTACGAGCAGTACTTC.